Listed below are T cell receptor beta chains from one sample, sequenced in a study of T cells in localized non-small cell lung cancer. Sequencing was performed with immunoSEQ multiplex PCR; in TCRdb, only in-frame clones are kept and a portion is missing. The sample consists of approximately 12,000 clones, around 80% of them appearing once. The sample was peripheral blood, taken before any cancer treatment. These receptors were taken from a male donor older than 55 with stage I lung adenocarcinoma. Each CDR3 is given with its conserved first and last residue. The D gene is left open where the match is weak. Expanded clones are given a class, and other clones once, few, many or no size at all.

>TRBV7-3|TRBJ2-1|.|TRBD2
CASSLTGGRTYNEQFF
TGTGCCAGCAGCTTAACGGGCGGGAGGACCTACAATGAGCAGTTCTTC
>TRBV19|TRBJ2-1|.|TRBD2
CASSTSGRGNEQFF
TGTGCCAGTAGTACTAGCGGGAGGGGCAATGAGCAGTTCTTC
>TRBV18|TRBJ2-7|.|.
CASSSTSSYEQYF
TGTGCCAGCTCATCGACTAGCTCCTACGAGCAGTACTTC
>TRBV6-6|TRBJ1-1|.|.
CASDSNWANTEAFF
TGTGCCAGCGATTCGAACTGGGCAAACACTGAAGCTTTCTTT
>TRBV27|TRBJ2-7|once|TRBD1
CASSSSSQGAYEQYF
TGTGCCAGCAGTTCCTCCTCGCAGGGGGCCTACGAGCAGTACTTC
>TRBV10-2|TRBJ2-7|.|.
CASSESPGYEQYF
TGCGCCAGCAGTGAGTCCCCCGGTTACGAGCAGTACTTC
>TRBV11-2|TRBJ2-5|.|.
CASSLGPRGRETQYF
TGTGCCAGCAGCTTAGGGCCCAGGGGACGAGAGACCCAGTACTTC
>TRBV9|TRBJ1-2|.|TRBD1
CASSLGQGDGYTF
TGTGCCAGCAGCCTGGGACAGGGGGACGGCTACACCTTC
>TRBV10-1|TRBJ1-1|.|.
CASSDPNRANTEAFF
TGCGCCAGCAGTGACCCGAACAGGGCGAACACTGAAGCTTTCTTT
>TRBV5-6|TRBJ1-2|.|.
CASSFLAGTGYGYTF
TGTGCCAGCAGCTTCCTAGCTGGGACGGGGTATGGCTACACCTTC
>TRBV28|TRBJ1-4|.|.
CASSLRGSFNEKLFF
TGTGCCAGCAGTTTACGGGGGAGCTTTAATGAAAAACTGTTTTTT
>TRBV7-9|TRBJ1-2|.|TRBD1
CASSLAGRQGTNYGYTF
TGTGCCAGCAGCTTAGCGGGCCGACAGGGAACGAACTATGGCTACACCTTC
>TRBV10-2|TRBJ1-3|.|.
CASGRGRDGNTIYF
TGCGCCAGCGGTAGAGGGAGGGATGGAAACACCATATATTTT
>TRBV5-1|TRBJ2-7|.|TRBD1
CASSPGQGSYEQYF
TGCGCCAGCAGCCCCGGACAGGGCTCCTACGAGCAGTACTTC
>TRBV9|TRBJ2-2|.|.
CASDPGPNTGELFF
TGTGCCAGCGACCCGGGGCCGAACACCGGGGAGCTGTTTTTT
>TRBV5-8|TRBJ2-2|.|.
CASNLGSNTGELFF
TGTGCCAGCAACCTGGGATCGAACACCGGGGAGCTGTTTTTT
>TRBV5-1|TRBJ2-7|.|TRBD1
CASSSETGSHEQYF
TGCGCCAGCAGCTCCGAGACAGGGTCCCACGAGCAGTACTTC
>TRBV12-5|TRBJ1-1|.|.
CASGPQRNTEAFF
TGTGCTAGTGGTCCTCAAAGGAACACTGAAGCTTTCTTT
>TRBV5-1|TRBJ2-2|.|TRBD1
CASSPGTGTGLATGELFF
TGCGCCAGCAGCCCTGGGACAGGCACCGGGTTAGCAACCGGGGAGCTGTTTTTT
>TRBV6-6|TRBJ2-1|.|.
CASSYSRDSVYNEQFF
TGTGCCAGCAGTTACTCCCGGGACTCGGTCTACAATGAGCAGTTCTTC
>TRBV11-2|TRBJ1-1|.|.
CASSLSAGWNTEAFF
TGTGCCAGCAGCTTATCCGCGGGGTGGAACACTGAAGCTTTCTTT
>TRBV19|TRBJ1-1|once|TRBD1
CASSSRDRGYLNTEAFF
TGTGCCAGTAGTTCCCGGGACAGGGGATACCTGAACACTGAAGCTTTCTTT
>TRBV28|TRBJ2-7|.|.
CASSFMGTWYEQYF
TGTGCCAGCAGTTTCATGGGTACGTGGTACGAGCAGTACTTC
>TRBV9|TRBJ2-1|few|TRBD2
CASSVTSGLHYSQFF
TGTGCCAGCAGCGTTACTAGCGGGTTGCACTACTCGCAGTTCTTC
>TRBV7-3|TRBJ2-5|.|.
CASSRDTQETQYF
TGTGCCAGCAGCCGGGACACACAAGAGACCCAGTACTTC
>TRBV11-2|TRBJ2-3|.|.
CASSSYDTQYF
TGTGCCAGCAGCTCCTACGATACGCAGTATTTT
>TRBV11-3|TRBJ2-7|.|TRBD2
CASSSLAGAHYEQYF
TGTGCCAGCAGCTCCTTAGCGGGAGCGCATTACGAGCAGTACTTC
>TRBV27|TRBJ2-7|.|TRBD2
CASSLRTSNEQYF
TGTGCCAGCAGCCTAAGGACTAGCAACGAGCAGTACTTC
>TRBV18|TRBJ2-1|.|.
CASSVAYNEQFF
TGTGCCAGCTCGGTGGCCTACAATGAGCAGTTCTTC
>TRBV18|TRBJ2-3|.|.
CASSREDGSTDTQYF
TGTGCCAGCTCACGAGAGGACGGTAGCACAGATACGCAGTATTTT
>TRBV14|TRBJ1-2|.|TRBD1
CASSQDRTGVAYTF
TGTGCCAGCAGCCAAGATAGGACAGGGGTCGCCTACACCTTC
>TRBV4-1|TRBJ1-2|.|.
CASSRPTGIYGYTF
TGCGCCAGCAGCCGACCAACAGGGATCTATGGCTACACCTTC
>TRBV7-8|TRBJ1-1|.|TRBD1
CASSLQRMLAMVKGQEAFF
TGTGCCAGCAGCTTACAGCGGATGTTAGCCATGGTCAAGGGACAGGAAGCTTTCTTT